The rows below give T cell receptor beta chains drawn from one sample of a study of vaccination and CD4 T cells after COVID-19. Via MiXCR, TCRdb re-called the PCR reads, giving one row per CDR3 protein. The table includes 16,000 or so distinct CDR3 sequences, approximately 77% detected once. These receptors' antigens are unknown. This specimen consisted of CD4+ T cells from blood, cultured in vitro, obtained after SARS-CoV-2 vaccination. Receptor source: a human donor who received a COVID-19 vaccine. Each CDR3 is given with its conserved first and last residue. Each record gives: clone size, V gene, D gene, J gene, CDR3 protein, CDR3 DNA. D genes are given only for firm matches. Some rows mark clone size as missing; the rest say once, few, many or name a class of expanded clone.

>.|TRBV19|.|TRBJ1-3
CASQRRESGNTIYF
TGTGCCAGTCAGCGGCGGGAATCTGGAAACACCATATATTTT
>.|TRBV6-5|TRBD1|TRBJ1-3
CASSLGDSRSGNTIYF
TGTGCCAGCAGTTTAGGGGACAGTCGCTCTGGAAACACCATATATTTT
>.|TRBV19|.|TRBJ1-2
CASSIVTRGGFSANYGYTF
TGTGCCAGTAGTATCGTCACCCGAGGCGGTTTTTCAGCTAACTATGGCTACACCTTC
>.|TRBV2|TRBD1|TRBJ1-1
CASSTHRGGTEAFF
TGTGCCAGCAGCACCCACAGGGGAGGGACTGAAGCTTTCTTT
>.|TRBV5-1|.|TRBJ1-3
CASSADRDPGNTIYF
TGCGCCAGCAGCGCCGACCGGGACCCTGGAAACACCATATATTTT
>medium-sized|TRBV18|TRBD1|TRBJ1-2
CASSPGQGVVYTF
TGTGCCAGCTCCCCCGGACAGGGCGTTGTCTACACCTTC
>.|TRBV20-1|.|TRBJ2-3
CSARGTGGDTDTQYF
TGCAGTGCTAGAGGGACAGGCGGGGACACAGATACGCAGTATTTT
>medium-sized|TRBV20-1|TRBD1|TRBJ1-6
CSTGQESSPLHF
TGCAGTACGGGACAGGAGAGTTCACCCCTCCACTTT
>.|TRBV2|.|TRBJ1-5
CASSPGVSNQPQHF
TGTGCCAGCAGTCCAGGGGTAAGCAATCAGCCCCAGCATTTT
>few|TRBV6-1|.|TRBJ1-2
CASSSDGLQNYGYTF
TGTGCCAGCAGCTCTGACGGACTCCAAAACTATGGCTACACCTTC
>.|TRBV27|.|TRBJ1-2
CASSTLREGAYGYTF
TGTGCCAGCAGCACCCTCCGTGAAGGGGCTTATGGCTACACCTTC
>.|TRBV7-8|TRBD2|TRBJ2-3
CASSLVGGGGTDTQYF
TGTGCCAGCAGCTTAGTCGGCGGGGGGGGCACAGATACGCAGTATTTT
>.|TRBV6-1|.|TRBJ2-5
CASSDTSETQYF
TGTGCCAGCAGCGATACCTCGGAGACCCAGTACTTC
>.|TRBV12-5|.|TRBJ2-7
CASGLVKAFSYEQYF
TGTGCTAGTGGTTTGGTAAAGGCCTTCTCCTACGAGCAGTACTTC
>few|TRBV5-1|.|TRBJ1-1
CASSTGRTNTEAFF
TGCGCCAGCAGCACGGGACGGACGAACACTGAAGCTTTCTTT
>.|TRBV5-5|.|TRBJ1-2
CASSLFLDTSYGYTF
TGTGCCAGCAGCTTATTTCTCGACACGTCCTATGGCTACACCTTC
>.|TRBV6-1|.|TRBJ1-2
CASSEVRGPYYGYTF
TGTGCCAGCAGTGAAGTGAGGGGCCCATACTATGGCTACACCTTC
>.|TRBV6-1|TRBD1|TRBJ2-3
CASRQGRTDTQYF
TGTGCCAGCAGACAGGGGCGCACAGATACGCAGTATTTT
>.|TRBV11-2|.|TRBJ1-1
CASSPPTGLNTEAFF
TGTGCCAGCAGCCCCCCAACAGGGTTGAACACTGAAGCTTTCTTT
>.|TRBV20-1|.|TRBJ2-5
CSARDQPSLKTQYF
TGCAGTGCTAGAGATCAACCTAGCTTGAAGACCCAGTACTTC
>few|TRBV20-1|TRBD1|TRBJ1-2
CSARTGTYGYTF
TGCAGTGCTCGGACAGGGACGTACGGCTACACCTTC
>.|TRBV6-1|.|TRBJ1-2
CATSEGPYEDGYTF
TGTGCCACGTCGGAGGGTCCTTACGAGGATGGCTACACCTTC
>.|TRBV10-3|.|TRBJ1-2
CAIRGAGTEGYGYTF
TGTGCCATCAGGGGGGCCGGGACGGAAGGCTATGGCTACACCTTC
>medium-sized|TRBV12-3/TRBV12-4|TRBD1|TRBJ1-6
CASSRTGSGSSYNSPLHF
TGTGCCAGCAGTAGGACAGGGTCTGGAAGCTCCTATAATTCACCCCTCCACTTT
>.|TRBV7-8|.|TRBJ2-5
CASSLERVGETQYF
TGTGCCAGCAGCTTAGAGCGGGTAGGGGAGACCCAGTACTTC
>.|TRBV6-1|TRBD1|TRBJ2-6
CASSEALRQGAGGANVLTF
TGTGCCAGCAGTGAAGCGCTTCGACAGGGGGCGGGTGGGGCCAACGTCCTGACTTTC
>.|TRBV20-1|.|TRBJ1-1
CSARDQEVTNTEAFF
TGCAGTGCTAGAGATCAGGAGGTTACGAACACTGAAGCTTTCTTT
>.|TRBV12-3/TRBV12-4|.|TRBJ2-5
CASSLGQETQYF
TGTGCCAGCAGTTTAGGACAAGAGACCCAGTACTTC
>.|TRBV7-2|.|TRBJ1-5
CASSLVVGEGNQPQHF
TGTGCCAGCAGCTTAGTAGTGGGGGAAGGCAATCAGCCCCAGCATTTT
>.|TRBV7-9|.|TRBJ1-3
CASSQTKAPIGNTIYF
TGTGCCAGCAGTCAAACGAAGGCCCCTATCGGAAACACCATATATTTT
>.|TRBV20-1|.|TRBJ1-1
CSARHEGGGEAFF
TGCAGTGCTAGGCATGAGGGCGGCGGTGAAGCTTTCTTT
>.|TRBV7-9|.|TRBJ1-2
CASSLGRAGGYTF
TGTGCCAGCAGCCTCGGTCGGGCCGGGGGCTACACCTTC
>.|TRBV6-5|TRBD1|TRBJ1-1
CASSYTGQGGRAFF
TGTGCCAGCAGTTACACGGGACAGGGGGGGAGGGCTTTCTTT
>.|TRBV19|TRBD1|TRBJ1-2
CASSIGRRGPGYTF
TGTGCCAGTAGCATAGGGCGCAGGGGGCCCGGCTACACCTTC
>once|TRBV2|.|TRBJ1-5
CASSEWGLQGGNQPQHF
TGTGCCAGCAGTGAGTGGGGATTACAGGGAGGAAATCAGCCCCAGCATTTT
>few|TRBV2|TRBD2|TRBJ2-3
CASSEYGGGATDTQYF
TGTGCCAGCAGTGAATATGGCGGGGGGGCCACAGATACGCAGTATTTT
>.|TRBV10-1|.|TRBJ1-5
CASSPGVGQPQHF
TGCGCCAGCAGTCCCGGTGTTGGTCAGCCCCAGCATTTT
>.|TRBV24-1|.|TRBJ1-2
CATSAEGGYTF
TGTGCCACCAGTGCGGAGGGTGGCTACACCTTC
>few|TRBV11-2|TRBD1|TRBJ2-7
CASSLDDTGVGSYEQYF
TGTGCCAGCAGCTTAGATGATACAGGGGTCGGATCCTACGAGCAGTACTTC
>.|TRBV5-4|TRBD2|TRBJ2-3
CASNLPSGGNTDTQYF
TGTGCCAGCAACTTGCCTAGCGGGGGGAACACAGATACGCAGTATTTT